Listed below are T cell receptor beta chains from one sample, sequenced in a study of control samples from healthy donors and cancer patients. Generated by immunoSEQ multiplex PCR, the TCRdb table keeps only in-frame clones and is missing some. The data hold approximately 58,000 clones, with around 87% observed a single time. Sequencing was carried out using PBMCs. The receptors were sampled from a woman aged 55-70 years with lung cancer. The CDR3 runs from the conserved cysteine through the conserved F or W. A D gene is named only where the DNA matches it firmly. Rows give clone size only sometimes, using once, few, many, or a class for an expanded clone.

TRBJ2-7 | NA | NA | TRBV7-3 | CASSLSPSGPYEQYF | TGTGCCAGCAGCTTATCCCCCTCGGGGCCGTACGAGCAGTACTTC
TRBJ2-2 | few | NA | TRBV28 | CASTGSYRAGELFF | TGTGCCAGCACCGGATCCTACAGGGCCGGGGAGCTGTTTTTT
TRBJ2-7 | NA | NA | TRBV7-9 | CASKEQGAFSYEQYF | TGTGCCAGCAAGGAGCAAGGGGCCTTCTCCTACGAGCAGTACTTC
TRBJ2-6 | NA | NA | TRBV6-5 | CASSSGAAGANVLTF | TGTGCCAGCAGTTCAGGGGCGGCTGGGGCCAACGTCCTGACTTTC
TRBJ2-6 | NA | NA | TRBV6-5 | CASSYLTTSGANVLTF | TGTGCCAGCAGTTACTTGACCACCTCTGGGGCCAACGTCCTGACTTTC
TRBJ2-1 | NA | NA | TRBV5-1 | CASTTGDNEQFF | TGCGCCAGCACTACAGGTGACAATGAGCAGTTCTTC
TRBJ2-1 | NA | NA | TRBV10-3 | CAISDPTGFAHNEQFF | TGTGCCATCAGCGATCCGACTGGATTCGCCCACAATGAGCAGTTCTTC
TRBJ1-3 | NA | TRBD1 | TRBV28 | CASSLRTGAGNTIYF | TGTGCCAGCAGCCTCCGGACAGGGGCGGGCAACACCATATATTTT
TRBJ1-1 | NA | NA | TRBV11-2 | CASSLGGTIGTEAFF | TGTGCCAGCAGCTTGGGAGGAACAATAGGCACTGAAGCTTTCTTT
TRBJ1-2 | few | TRBD1 | TRBV19 | CASARQGWMEEGYTF | TGTGCCAGCGCTAGACAGGGATGGATGGAGGAAGGCTACACCTTC
TRBJ2-7 | NA | NA | TRBV6-5 | CASSYGRGSYEQYF | TGTGCCAGCAGTTACGGACGGGGGTCCTACGAGCAGTACTTC
TRBJ2-7 | NA | TRBD1 | TRBV5-1 | CASSFETGGGLREQYF | TGCGCCAGCAGCTTCGAAACAGGGGGCGGATTACGCGAGCAGTACTTC
TRBJ2-5 | NA | NA | TRBV3-1/TRBV3-2 | CASSQDWQETQYF | TGTGCCAGCAGCCAAGATTGGCAAGAGACCCAGTACTTC
TRBJ2-7 | once | NA | TRBV4-1 | CASSQDLRQHEQYF | TGCGCCAGCAGCCAAGATCTTCGGCAGCACGAGCAGTACTTC
TRBJ2-1 | NA | NA | TRBV3-1/TRBV3-2 | CASSQVGGEQFF | TGTGCCAGCAGCCAAGTCGGAGGAGAGCAGTTCTTC
TRBJ2-7 | NA | TRBD1 | TRBV28 | CASSLHTGASEQYF | TGTGCCAGCAGTCTACATACAGGGGCCTCCGAGCAGTACTTC
TRBJ1-5 | once | NA | TRBV10-2 | CASSVGVNQPQHF | TGCGCCAGCAGTGTAGGGGTTAATCAGCCCCAGCATTTT
TRBJ2-2 | NA | NA | TRBV6-5 | CASSRRGENTGELFF | TGTGCCAGCAGTAGGAGGGGGGAGAACACCGGGGAGCTGTTTTTT
TRBJ2-7 | NA | TRBD2 | TRBV9 | CASSSGLGEQYF | TGTGCCAGCTCTAGCGGGCTAGGGGAGCAGTACTTC
TRBJ2-3 | NA | NA | TRBV7-8 | CASSPQRLAPDTQYF | TGTGCCAGCAGCCCCCAGAGGCTAGCTCCAGATACGCAGTATTTT
TRBJ2-3 | NA | TRBD2 | TRBV30 | CAWTGTRVGTQYF | TGTGCCTGGACCGGGACTAGAGTCGGTACGCAGTATTTT
TRBJ1-1 | NA | NA | TRBV29-1 | CSVEDPFTDRANTEAFF | TGCAGCGTTGAAGACCCCTTCACCGACAGAGCAAACACTGAAGCTTTCTTT
TRBJ2-1 | NA | TRBD1 | TRBV5-5 | CASSFGTGEYNEQFF | TGTGCCAGCAGCTTCGGGACAGGGGAGTACAATGAGCAGTTCTTC
TRBJ2-2 | NA | NA | TRBV5-1 | CASSLATVNTGELFF | TGCGCCAGCAGCTTGGCGACAGTCAACACCGGGGAGCTGTTTTTT
TRBJ2-1 | once | NA | TRBV9 | CASSLGSSYNEQFF | TGTGCCAGCTCGCTCGGGAGCTCCTACAATGAGCAGTTCTTC
TRBJ2-7 | NA | NA | TRBV3-1/TRBV3-2 | CASSDQGREQYF | TGTGCCAGCAGCGACCAGGGCCGCGAGCAGTACTTC
TRBJ2-1 | NA | TRBD1 | TRBV18 | CASSPLTGTEQFF | TGTGCCAGCTCACCATTGACAGGGACTGAGCAGTTCTTC
TRBJ1-2 | NA | NA | TRBV5-1 | CASSLEGGTDYGYTF | TGCGCCAGCAGCTTGGAAGGGGGAACCGACTATGGCTACACCTTC
TRBJ1-1 | NA | NA | TRBV14 | CASSPVGGFTEAFF | TGTGCCAGCAGCCCCGTCGGGGGGTTCACTGAAGCTTTCTTT
TRBJ2-1 | NA | TRBD2 | TRBV7-6 | CASSLSRSGIDNEQFF | TGTGCCAGCAGCTTATCGAGGAGCGGGATTGACAATGAGCAGTTCTTC
TRBJ2-2 | few | NA | TRBV5-1 | CASSLPGGANTGELFF | TGCGCCAGCAGCCTGCCGGGCGGCGCGAACACCGGGGAGCTGTTTTTT
TRBJ2-1 | NA | NA | TRBV7-9 | CASSLDGGFSYNEQFF | TGTGCCAGCAGCTTAGATGGGGGGTTCTCCTACAATGAGCAGTTCTTC
TRBJ1-1 | NA | TRBD1 | TRBV7-9 | CASSLGQGVRAFF | TGTGCCAGCAGCTTAGGCCAGGGGGTTCGAGCTTTCTTT
TRBJ1-2 | NA | NA | TRBV28 | CASSDGALYGYTF | TGTGCCAGCAGTGACGGAGCGCTTTATGGCTACACCTTC
TRBJ1-1 | NA | NA | TRBV7-9 | CASSSQGGDTEAFF | TGTGCCAGCAGCTCGCAAGGGGGTGACACTGAAGCTTTCTTT
TRBJ1-5 | NA | NA | TRBV3-1/TRBV3-2 | CASSLSGAQNQPQHF | TGTGCCAGCAGCCTGTCCGGGGCTCAAAATCAGCCCCAGCATTTT
TRBJ1-1 | NA | NA | TRBV7-8 | CASSLLGRDTEAFF | TGTGCCAGCAGCTTATTAGGGAGAGATACTGAAGCTTTCTTT
TRBJ1-5 | NA | TRBD1 | TRBV20-1 | CSASMVGTDNQPQHF | TGCAGTGCTAGTATGGTAGGGACAGACAATCAGCCCCAGCATTTT
TRBJ2-7 | NA | TRBD2 | TRBV29-1 | CSVATSGGAYEQYF | TGCAGCGTTGCGACTAGCGGGGGGGCCTACGAGCAGTACTTC
TRBJ1-2 | NA | NA | TRBV28 | CASSEGFSVYGYTF | TGTGCCAGCAGTGAGGGGTTCTCGGTTTATGGCTACACCTTC
TRBJ2-3 | NA | NA | TRBV12-3/TRBV12-4 | CASSLLRDTQYF | TGTGCCAGCAGTTTACTCCGAGATACGCAGTATTTT
TRBJ1-2 | NA | NA | TRBV6-2/TRBV6-3 | CASSWEDGDGYTF | TGTGCCAGCAGTTGGGAGGACGGGGATGGCTACACCTTC
TRBJ1-2 | NA | NA | TRBV28 | CASSFGAFNYGYTF | TGTGCCAGCAGTTTTGGGGCGTTTAACTATGGCTACACCTTC
TRBJ1-1 | NA | NA | TRBV5-1 | CASSSSGEYTEAFF | TGCGCCAGCAGCTCCAGCGGGGAGTACACTGAAGCTTTCTTT
TRBJ2-3 | NA | NA | TRBV9 | CASSPNTDTQYF | TGTGCCAGCAGCCCCAACACAGATACGCAGTATTTT
TRBJ1-5 | NA | NA | TRBV6-2/TRBV6-3 | CASSYGANQPQHF | TGTGCCAGCAGTTACGGGGCGAATCAGCCCCAGCATTTT
TRBJ1-6 | once | NA | TRBV10-2 | CASSESTGGNSPLHF | TGCGCCAGCAGTGAGTCGACGGGGGGTAATTCACCCCTCCACTTT
TRBJ1-4 | NA | NA | TRBV15 | CATSRETRVGEKLFF | TGTGCCACCAGCAGGGAGACCAGGGTCGGTGAAAAACTGTTTTTT
TRBJ2-5 | NA | NA | TRBV29-1 | CSVAWGFLQETQYF | TGCAGCGTTGCGTGGGGGTTTCTCCAAGAGACCCAGTACTTC
TRBJ1-1 | NA | TRBD1 | TRBV5-1 | CASSLQGMGNTEAFF | TGCGCCAGCAGCTTACAGGGGATGGGTAACACTGAAGCTTTCTTT
TRBJ1-2 | NA | NA | TRBV5-1 | CASSLGAGDGYTF | TGCGCCAGCAGCTTGGGGGCAGGGGACGGCTACACCTTC
TRBJ1-1 | NA | NA | TRBV29-1 | CSVVRQTGTEAFF | TGCAGCGTTGTGAGACAGACGGGCACTGAAGCTTTCTTT